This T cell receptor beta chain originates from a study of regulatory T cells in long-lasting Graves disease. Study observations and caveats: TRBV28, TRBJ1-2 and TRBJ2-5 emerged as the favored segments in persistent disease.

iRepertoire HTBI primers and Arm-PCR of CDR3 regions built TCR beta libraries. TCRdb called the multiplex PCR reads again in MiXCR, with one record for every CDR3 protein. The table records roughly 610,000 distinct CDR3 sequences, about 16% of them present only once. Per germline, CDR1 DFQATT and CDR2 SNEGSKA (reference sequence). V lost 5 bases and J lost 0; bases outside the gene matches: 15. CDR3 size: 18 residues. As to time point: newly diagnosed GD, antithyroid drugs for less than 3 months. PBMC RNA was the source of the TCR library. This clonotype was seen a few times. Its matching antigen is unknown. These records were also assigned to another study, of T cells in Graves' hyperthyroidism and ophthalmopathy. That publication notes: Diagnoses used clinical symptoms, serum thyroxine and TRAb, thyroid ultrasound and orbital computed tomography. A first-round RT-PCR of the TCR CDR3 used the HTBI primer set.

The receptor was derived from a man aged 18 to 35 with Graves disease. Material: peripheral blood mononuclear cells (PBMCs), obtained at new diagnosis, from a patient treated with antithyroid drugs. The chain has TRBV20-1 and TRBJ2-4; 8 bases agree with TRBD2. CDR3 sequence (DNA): TGCAGTGCTCGCGGGGGGACCCTGCTCTCGTTAGCCAAAAACATTCAGTACTTC. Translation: CSARGGTLLSLAKNIQYF.